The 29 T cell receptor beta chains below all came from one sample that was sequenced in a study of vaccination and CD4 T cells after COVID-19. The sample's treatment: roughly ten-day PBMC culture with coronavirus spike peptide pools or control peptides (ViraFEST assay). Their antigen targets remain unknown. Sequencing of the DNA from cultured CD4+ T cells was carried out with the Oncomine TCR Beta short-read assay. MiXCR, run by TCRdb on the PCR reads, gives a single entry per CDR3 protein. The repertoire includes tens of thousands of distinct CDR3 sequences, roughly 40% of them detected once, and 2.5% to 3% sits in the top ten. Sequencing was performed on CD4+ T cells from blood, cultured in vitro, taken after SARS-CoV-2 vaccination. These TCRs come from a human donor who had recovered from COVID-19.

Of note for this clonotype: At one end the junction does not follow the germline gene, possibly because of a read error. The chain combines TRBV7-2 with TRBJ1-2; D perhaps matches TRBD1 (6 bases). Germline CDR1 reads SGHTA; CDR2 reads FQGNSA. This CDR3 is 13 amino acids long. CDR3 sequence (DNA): TGTGCCAGCAGCTTAACAGGGAACTTTGGCTACACCTTC. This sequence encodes CASSLTGNFGYTF.

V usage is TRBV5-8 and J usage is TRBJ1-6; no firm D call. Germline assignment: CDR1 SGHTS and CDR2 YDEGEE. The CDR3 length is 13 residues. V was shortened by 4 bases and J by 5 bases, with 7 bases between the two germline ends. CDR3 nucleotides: TGTGCCAGCAGCAGGGTAGATAATTCACCCCTCCACTTT. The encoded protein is CASSRVDNSPLHF.

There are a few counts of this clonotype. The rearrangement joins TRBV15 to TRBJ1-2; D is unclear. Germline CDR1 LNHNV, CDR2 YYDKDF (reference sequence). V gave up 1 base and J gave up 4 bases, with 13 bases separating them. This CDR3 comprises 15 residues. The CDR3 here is CATSRGSPNFYGYTF. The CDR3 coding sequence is TGTGCCACCAGCAGAGGTTCCCCCAATTTCTATGGCTACACCTTC.

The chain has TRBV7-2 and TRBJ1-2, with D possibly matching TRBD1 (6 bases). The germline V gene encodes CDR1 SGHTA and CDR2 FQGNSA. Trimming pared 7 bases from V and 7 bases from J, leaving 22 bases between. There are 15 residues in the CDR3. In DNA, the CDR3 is TGTGCCAGCACCTACAACCTCGGGGGGGCGGGTGGCTACACCTTC. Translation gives CASTYNLGGAGGYTF.

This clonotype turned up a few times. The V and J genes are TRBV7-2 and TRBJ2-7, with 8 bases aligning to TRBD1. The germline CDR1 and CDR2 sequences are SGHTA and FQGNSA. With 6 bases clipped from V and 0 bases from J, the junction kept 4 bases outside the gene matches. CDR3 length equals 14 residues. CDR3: CASRAGGGSYEQYF. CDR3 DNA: TGTGCCAGCAGAGCAGGGGGCGGCTCCTACGAGCAGTACTTC. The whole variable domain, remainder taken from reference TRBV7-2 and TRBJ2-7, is GAGVSQSPSNKVTEKGKDVELRCDPISGHTALYWYRQSLGQGLEFLIYFQGNSAPDKSGLPSDRFSAERTGGSVSTLTIQRTQQEDSAVYLCASRAGGGSYEQYFGPGTRLTVT.

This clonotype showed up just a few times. The CDR3 DNA reads TGCGCCAGCAGCCAGACAGGGGGCGATACCTATGGCTACACCTTC. It codes for CASSQTGGDTYGYTF. The chain is built from TRBV4-3 and TRBJ1-2, with 10 bases lining up with TRBD1. CDR3 length: 15 amino acids. The ends lost 3 bases at V and 4 bases at J; junction bases unmatched: 5. Germline loops: CDR1 LGHNA, CDR2 YSLEER.

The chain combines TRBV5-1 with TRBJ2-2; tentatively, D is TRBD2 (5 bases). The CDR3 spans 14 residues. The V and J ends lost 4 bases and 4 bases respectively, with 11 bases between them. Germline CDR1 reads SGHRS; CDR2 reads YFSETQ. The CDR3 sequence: CASSPAAVTGELFF. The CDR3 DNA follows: TGCGCCAGCAGCCCGGCAGCGGTCACCGGGGAGCTGTTTTTT.

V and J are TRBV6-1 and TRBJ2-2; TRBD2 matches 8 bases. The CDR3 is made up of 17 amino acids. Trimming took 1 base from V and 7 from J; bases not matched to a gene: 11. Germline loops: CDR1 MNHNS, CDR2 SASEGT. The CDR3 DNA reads TGTGCCAGCAGTGAAGAGGGACTAGGTAGTATAGGCGGGGAGCTGTTTTTT. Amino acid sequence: CASSEEGLGSIGGELFF.

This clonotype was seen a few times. The CDR3 loop is CASSQDRRNSPLHF. The DNA of the CDR3 is TGTGCCAGCAGCCAAGATCGCCGGAATTCACCCCTCCACTTT. The chain is built from TRBV4-2 and TRBJ1-6, with no clear D. CDR3 length: 14 amino acids. The germline V gene has CDR1 LGHNA and CDR2 YNFKEQ. V dropped 0 bases and J dropped 7 bases, with 7 bases sitting between them.

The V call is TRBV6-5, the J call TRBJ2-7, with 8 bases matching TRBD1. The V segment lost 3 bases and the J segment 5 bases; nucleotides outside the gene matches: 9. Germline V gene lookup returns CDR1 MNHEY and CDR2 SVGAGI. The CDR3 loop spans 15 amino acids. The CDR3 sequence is CASSYQGDRGHEQYF. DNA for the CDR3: TGTGCCAGCAGTTATCAGGGAGACAGGGGCCACGAGCAGTACTTC.

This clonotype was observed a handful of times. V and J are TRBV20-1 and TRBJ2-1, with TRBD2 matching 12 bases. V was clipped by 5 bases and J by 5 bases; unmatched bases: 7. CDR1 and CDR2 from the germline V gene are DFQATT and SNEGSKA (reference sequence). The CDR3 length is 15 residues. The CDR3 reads CSAELGTSGHNEQFF. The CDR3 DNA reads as TGCAGTGCTGAACTTGGGACTAGCGGGCACAATGAGCAGTTCTTC.

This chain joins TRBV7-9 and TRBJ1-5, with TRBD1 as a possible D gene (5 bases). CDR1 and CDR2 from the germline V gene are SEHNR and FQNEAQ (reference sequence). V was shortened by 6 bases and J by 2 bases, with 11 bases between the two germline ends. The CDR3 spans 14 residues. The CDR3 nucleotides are TGTGCCAGCAGTAGTCAGACAGGCAATCAGCCCCAGCATTTT. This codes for CASSSQTGNQPQHF.

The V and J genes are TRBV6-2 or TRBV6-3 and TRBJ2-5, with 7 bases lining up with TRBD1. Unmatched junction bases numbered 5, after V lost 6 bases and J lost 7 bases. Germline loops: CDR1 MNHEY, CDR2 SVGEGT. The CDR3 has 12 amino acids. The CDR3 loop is CASSPGGRTQYF. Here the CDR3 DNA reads TGTGCCAGCAGCCCAGGGGGTAGGACCCAGTACTTC.

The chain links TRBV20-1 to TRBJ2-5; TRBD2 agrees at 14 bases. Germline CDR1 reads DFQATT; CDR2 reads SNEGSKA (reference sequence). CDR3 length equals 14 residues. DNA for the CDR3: TGCAGCACAGGACTAGCGGGGGGCTCAGAGACCCAGTACTTC. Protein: CSTGLAGGSETQYF.

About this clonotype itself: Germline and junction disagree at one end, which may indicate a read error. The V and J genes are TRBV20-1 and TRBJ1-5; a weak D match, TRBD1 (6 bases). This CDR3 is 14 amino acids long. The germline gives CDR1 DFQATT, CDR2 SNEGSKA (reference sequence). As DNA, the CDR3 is TGCTGTGCTAGACGCGGACAGAGCAATCAGCCCCAGCATTTT. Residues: CCARRGQSNQPQHF.

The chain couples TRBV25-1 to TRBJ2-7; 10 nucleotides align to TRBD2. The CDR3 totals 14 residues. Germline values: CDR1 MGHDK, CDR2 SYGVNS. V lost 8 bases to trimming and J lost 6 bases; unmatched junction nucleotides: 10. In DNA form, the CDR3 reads TGTGCCAGCGAGGGCAGCGGGAGGGCCGCCGAGCAGTACTTC. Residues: CASEGSGRAAEQYF.

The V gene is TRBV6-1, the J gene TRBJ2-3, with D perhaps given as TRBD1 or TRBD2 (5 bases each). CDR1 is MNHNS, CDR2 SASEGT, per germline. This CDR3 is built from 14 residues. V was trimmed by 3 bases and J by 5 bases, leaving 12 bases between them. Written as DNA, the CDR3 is TGTGCCAGCAGTGAGATTCGGGGCATAGATACGCAGTATTTT. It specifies CASSEIRGIDTQYF.

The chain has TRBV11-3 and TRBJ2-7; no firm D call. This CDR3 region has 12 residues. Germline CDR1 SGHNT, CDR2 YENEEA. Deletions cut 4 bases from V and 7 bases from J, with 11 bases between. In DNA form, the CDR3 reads TGTGCCAGCAGCTCAACACGGATTGAGCAGTACTTC. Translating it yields CASSSTRIEQYF.

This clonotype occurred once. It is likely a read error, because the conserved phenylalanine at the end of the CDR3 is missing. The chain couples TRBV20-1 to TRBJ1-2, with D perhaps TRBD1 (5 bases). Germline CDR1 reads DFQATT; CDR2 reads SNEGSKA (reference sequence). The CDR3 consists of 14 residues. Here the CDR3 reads CRANRDSSNYGYTL. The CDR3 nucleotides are TGCAGGGCCAACCGGGACTCCTCTAACTATGGCTACACCCTC.

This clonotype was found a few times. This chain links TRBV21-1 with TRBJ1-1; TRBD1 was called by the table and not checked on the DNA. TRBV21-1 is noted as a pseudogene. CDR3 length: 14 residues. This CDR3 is CASSRVRGRTEAFF. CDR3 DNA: TGTGCCAGCAGCAGAGTCAGGGGGCGGACTGAAGCTTTCTTT.

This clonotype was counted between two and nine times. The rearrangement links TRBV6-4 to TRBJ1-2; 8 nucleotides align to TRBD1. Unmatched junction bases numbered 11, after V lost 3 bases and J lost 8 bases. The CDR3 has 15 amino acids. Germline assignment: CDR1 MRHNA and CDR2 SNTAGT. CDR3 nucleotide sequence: TGTGCCAGCAGTGAGGACAGGGCAAGCTTTGGGGGCTACACCTTC. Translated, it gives CASSEDRASFGGYTF.

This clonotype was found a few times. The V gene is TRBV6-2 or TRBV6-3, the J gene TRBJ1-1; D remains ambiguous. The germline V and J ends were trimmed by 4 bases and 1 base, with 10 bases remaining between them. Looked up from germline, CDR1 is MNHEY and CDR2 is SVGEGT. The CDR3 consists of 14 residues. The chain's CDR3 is CASSSPYPNTEAFF. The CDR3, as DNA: TGTGCCAGCAGTTCGCCCTACCCGAACACTGAAGCTTTCTTT.

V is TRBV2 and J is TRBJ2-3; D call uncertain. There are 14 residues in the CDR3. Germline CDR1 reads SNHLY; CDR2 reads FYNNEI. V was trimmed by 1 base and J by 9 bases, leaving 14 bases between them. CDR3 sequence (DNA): TGTGCCAGCAGTGAAGTCTCGGGTGCCGCCACGCAGTATTTT. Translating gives CASSEVSGAATQYF.

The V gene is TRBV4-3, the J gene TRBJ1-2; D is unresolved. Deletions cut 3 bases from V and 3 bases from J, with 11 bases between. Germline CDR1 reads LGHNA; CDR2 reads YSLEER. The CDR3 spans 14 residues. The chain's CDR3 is CASSQGFGDYGYTF. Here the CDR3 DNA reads TGCGCCAGCAGCCAGGGGTTTGGGGACTATGGCTACACCTTC.

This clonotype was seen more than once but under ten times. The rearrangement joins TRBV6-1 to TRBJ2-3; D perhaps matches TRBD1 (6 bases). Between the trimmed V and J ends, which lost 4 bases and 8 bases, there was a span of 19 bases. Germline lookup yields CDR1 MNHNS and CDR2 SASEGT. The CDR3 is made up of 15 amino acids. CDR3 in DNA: TGTGCCAGCAGTGTAGACAGGTCTCCTAGTGGTACGCAGTATTTT. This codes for CASSVDRSPSGTQYF.

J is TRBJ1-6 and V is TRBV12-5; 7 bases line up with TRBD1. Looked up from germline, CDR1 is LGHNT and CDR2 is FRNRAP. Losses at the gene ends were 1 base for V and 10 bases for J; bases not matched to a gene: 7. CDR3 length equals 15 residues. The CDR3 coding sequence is TGTGCTAGTGGTTTGGCCAGGGGGGGCCGGTCACCCCTCCACTTT. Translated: CASGLARGGRSPLHF. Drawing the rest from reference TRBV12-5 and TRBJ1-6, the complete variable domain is DARVTQTPRHKVTEMGQEVTMRCQPILGHNTVFWYRQTMMQGLELLAYFRNRAPLDDSGMPKDRFSAEMPDATLATLKIQPSEPRDSAVYFCASGLARGGRSPLHFGNGTRLTVT.

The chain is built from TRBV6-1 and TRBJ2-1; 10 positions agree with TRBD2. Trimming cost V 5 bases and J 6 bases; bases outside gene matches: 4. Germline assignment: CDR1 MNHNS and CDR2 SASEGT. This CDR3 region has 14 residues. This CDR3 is CASSSGRVRNEQFF. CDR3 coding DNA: TGTGCCAGCAGTAGCGGGAGGGTGCGCAATGAGCAGTTCTTC.

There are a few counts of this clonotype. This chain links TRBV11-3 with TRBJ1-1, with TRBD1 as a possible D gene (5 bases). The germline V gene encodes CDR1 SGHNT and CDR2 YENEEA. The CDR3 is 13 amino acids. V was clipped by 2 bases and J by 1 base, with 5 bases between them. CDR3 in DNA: TGTGCCAGCAGCTTACAGGGGAACACTGAAGCTTTCTTT. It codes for CASSLQGNTEAFF. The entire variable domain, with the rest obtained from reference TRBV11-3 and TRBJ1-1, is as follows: EAGVVQSPRYKIIEKKQPVAFWCNPISGHNTLYWYLQNLGQGPELLIRYENEEAVDDSQLPKDRFSAERLKGVDSTLKIQPAELGDSAVYLCASSLQGNTEAFFGQGTRLTVV.

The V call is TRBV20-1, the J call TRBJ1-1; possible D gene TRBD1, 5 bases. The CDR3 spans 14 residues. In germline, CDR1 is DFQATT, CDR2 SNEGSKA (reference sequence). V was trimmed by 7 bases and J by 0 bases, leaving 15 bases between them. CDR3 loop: CSGGRGAMNTEAFF. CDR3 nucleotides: TGCAGTGGAGGCAGAGGGGCGATGAACACTGAAGCTTTCTTT.